The entry below describes one T cell receptor (beta chain). What it recognizes is unknown. The entry originates in a study of cytomegalovirus exposure and HLA in healthy donors. The wider study: The platform used for the 120 or so validation repertoires matched that of the approximately 670 first-cohort repertoires, a later analysis reported.

Regarding the study as a whole: The study listed 164 cytomegalovirus-associated TCR beta chains. The tendency of first-cohort TCR clusters to co-occur in the 120 validation repertoires was identified by a subsequent analysis.

The germline gives CDR1 LNHDA, CDR2 SQIVND (reference sequence). This CDR3 has 14 amino acids. Trimming took 6 bases from V and 1 from J; bases not matched to a gene: 3. TCRdb's table, derived via immunoSEQ multiplex PCR, lists solely in-frame clones and lacks some. The profile covers some 170,000 clones, with more than 70% appearing a single time and roughly a tenth taken by the ten largest. This TCR was recovered from a man aged 25-40 years in good health and CMV-seropositive. Sequencing was performed on PBMCs. The chain recombines TRBV19 with TRBJ2-3, with TRBD2 identical over 8 bases. The CDR3 DNA reads TGTGCCAGTAGACATAGCGGGGGCACAGATACGCAGTATTTT. Translation gives CASRHSGGTDTQYF.